This is a list of T cell receptor beta chains from one sample in a study of patients and donors after allogeneic stem cell transplantation. Each CDR3 protein is one row after TCRdb ran MiXCR on the RT-PCR reads. The sample yields about 150,000 distinct CDR3 sequences, approximately 40% seen once. Sequenced: blood, either unsorted or a sorted T cell fraction (not recorded which). The receptor set was obtained from a human donor who was either an allogeneic HSCT recipient or a stem cell or donor lymphocyte infusion donor (not recorded which). It is not recorded whose cells these are; they may come from a transplant donor. Each CDR3 is given with its conserved first and last residue. The D gene is left open where the match is weak. Size is stated for part of the rows, as once, few or many counts, or as a class when the clone is expanded.

j_call clone_size d_call v_call cdr3_aa cdr3_nt
TRBJ1-6 NA NA TRBV2 CASKKEGLASPLHF TGTGCCAGCAAAAAAGAGGGGCTGGCTTCACCCCTCCACTTT
TRBJ2-1 once NA TRBV6-2/TRBV6-3 CASSFLDGYNEQFF TGTGCCAGCAGTTTCCTCGACGGATACAATGAGCAGTTCTTC
TRBJ1-2 NA NA TRBV4-2 CASSQEASRGSGYTF TGTGCCAGCAGCCAAGAAGCATCCCGGGGCTCCGGCTACACCTTC
TRBJ1-1 NA NA TRBV20-1 CSAKPGPLKGLNTEAFF TGCAGTGCTAAACCGGGACCCCTGAAGGGATTGAACACTGAAGCTTTCTTT
TRBJ2-7 NA NA TRBV6-5 CASSYSGTGHEQYF TGTGCCAGCAGTTACTCCGGAACAGGGCACGAGCAGTACTTC
TRBJ1-3 NA NA TRBV5-1 CASMAGTRGNTIYF TGCGCCAGCATGGCCGGGACACGCGGAAACACCATATATTTT
TRBJ1-5 NA TRBD1 TRBV9 CASSEQTSTGGSGNQPQHF TGTGCCAGCAGCGAGCAGACCTCGACAGGGGGGAGTGGCAATCAGCCCCAGCATTTT
TRBJ1-1 NA NA TRBV7-9 CASSPSVAEAFF TGTGCCAGCAGCCCTTCGGTGGCCGAAGCTTTCTTT
TRBJ1-1 few TRBD1 TRBV20-1 CSARGQGKTEAFF TGCAGTGCTAGGGGACAGGGAAAGACTGAAGCTTTCTTT
TRBJ1-1 NA NA TRBV12-3/TRBV12-4 CASSFHSLKGGEAFF TGTGCCAGCAGTTTCCATTCCCTGAAGGGTGGTGAAGCTTTCTTT
TRBJ1-1 few NA TRBV29-1 CSVGGSYTEAFF TGCAGCGTTGGCGGTTCGTACACTGAAGCTTTCTTT
TRBJ1-1 NA NA TRBV7-3 CASSLRISEAFF TGTGCCAGCAGCTTAAGAATCAGTGAAGCTTTCTTT
TRBJ2-7 once NA TRBV29-1 CSSSEGIAYEQYF TGCAGCTCCTCGGAGGGAATTGCCTACGAGCAGTACTTC
TRBJ2-7 NA TRBD2 TRBV29-1 CSVEPGLAGGDYEQYF TGCAGCGTTGAGCCGGGACTAGCGGGGGGCGACTACGAGCAGTACTTC
TRBJ1-2 NA TRBD1 TRBV4-2 CASSQEGTGHGYTF TGTGCCAGCAGCCAAGAAGGGACAGGGCATGGCTACACCTTC
TRBJ1-1 NA NA TRBV27 CASSLGPTGRVNTEAFF TGTGCCAGCAGTTTAGGCCCCACAGGGAGAGTGAACACTGAAGCTTTCTTT
TRBJ2-5 NA TRBD1 TRBV29-1 CSVEVSGTEETQYF TGCAGCGTTGAAGTATCCGGGACAGAAGAGACCCAGTACTTC
TRBJ1-5 few NA TRBV5-1 CASSYKRTVEQPQHF TGCGCCAGCAGTTACAAACGGACAGTAGAACAGCCCCAGCATTTT
TRBJ2-7 NA NA TRBV6-1 CASGFEKFSYEQYF TGTGCCAGCGGGTTTGAGAAATTCTCCTACGAGCAGTACTTC
TRBJ1-4 few NA TRBV5-1 CASSPGTPEKLFF TGCGCCAGCAGCCCCGGGACGCCGGAAAAACTGTTTTTT
TRBJ2-7 NA NA TRBV30 CAWSVGIPWEQYF TGTGCCTGGAGTGTAGGGATCCCCTGGGAGCAGTACTTC
TRBJ1-5 NA NA TRBV7-8 CASSSPGAAQHF TGTGCCAGCAGCTCCCCGGGGGCCGCCCAGCATTTT
TRBJ2-2 NA TRBD2 TRBV4-3 CASQAGVAGGTGELFF TGCGCCAGTCAAGCCGGGGTAGCGGGGGGCACCGGGGAGCTGTTTTTT